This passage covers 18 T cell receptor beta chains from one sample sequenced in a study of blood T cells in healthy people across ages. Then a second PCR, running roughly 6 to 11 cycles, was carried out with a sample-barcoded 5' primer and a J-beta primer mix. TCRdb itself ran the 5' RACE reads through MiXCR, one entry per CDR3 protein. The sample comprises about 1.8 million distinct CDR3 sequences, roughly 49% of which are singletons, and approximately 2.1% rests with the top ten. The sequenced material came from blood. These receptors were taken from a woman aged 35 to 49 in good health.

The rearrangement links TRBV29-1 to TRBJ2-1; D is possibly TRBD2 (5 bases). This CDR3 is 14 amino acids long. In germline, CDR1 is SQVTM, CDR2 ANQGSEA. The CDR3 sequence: CNAPDGSTRNEQFF. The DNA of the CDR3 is TGCAACGCGCCGGACGGGTCAACTAGGAATGAGCAGTTCTTC.

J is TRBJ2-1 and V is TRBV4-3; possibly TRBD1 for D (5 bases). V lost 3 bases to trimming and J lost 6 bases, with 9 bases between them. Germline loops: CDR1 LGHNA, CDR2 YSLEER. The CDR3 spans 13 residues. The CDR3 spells CASSHNRFNEQFF. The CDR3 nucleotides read TGCGCCAGCAGCCACAACAGGTTCAATGAGCAGTTCTTC.

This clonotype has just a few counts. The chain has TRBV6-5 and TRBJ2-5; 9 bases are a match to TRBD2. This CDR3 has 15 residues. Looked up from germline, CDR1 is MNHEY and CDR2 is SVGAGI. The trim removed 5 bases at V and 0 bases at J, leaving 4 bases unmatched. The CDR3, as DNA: TGTGCCAGCAGTGGGACTAGCCTGTACCAAGAGACCCAGTACTTC. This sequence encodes CASSGTSLYQETQYF.

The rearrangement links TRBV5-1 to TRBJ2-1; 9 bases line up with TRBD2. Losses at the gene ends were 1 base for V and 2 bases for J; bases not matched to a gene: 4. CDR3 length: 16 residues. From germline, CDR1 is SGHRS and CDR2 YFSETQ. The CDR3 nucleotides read TGCGCCAGCAGCTTGCCTAGCGGGGTTGCCTACAATGAGCAGTTCTTC. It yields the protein CASSLPSGVAYNEQFF.

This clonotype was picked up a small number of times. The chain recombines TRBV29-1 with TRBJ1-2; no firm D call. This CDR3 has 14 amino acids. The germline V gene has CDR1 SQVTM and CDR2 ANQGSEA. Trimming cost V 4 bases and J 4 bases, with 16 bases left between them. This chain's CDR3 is CSVVLDSPTYGYTF. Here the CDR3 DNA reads TGCAGCGTTGTTTTAGATAGTCCGACCTATGGCTACACCTTC.

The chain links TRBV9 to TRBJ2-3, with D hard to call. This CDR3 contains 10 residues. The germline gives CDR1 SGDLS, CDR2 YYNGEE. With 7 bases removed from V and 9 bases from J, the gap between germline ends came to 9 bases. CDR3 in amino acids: CASSGRTQYF. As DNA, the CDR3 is TGTGCCAGCTCGGGCAGAACGCAGTATTTT. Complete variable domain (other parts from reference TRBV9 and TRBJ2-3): DSGVTQTPKHLITATGQRVTLRCSPRSGDLSVYWYQQSLDQGLQFLIQYYNGEERAKGNILERFSAQQFPDLHSELNLSSLELGDSALYFCASSGRTQYFGPGTRLTVL.

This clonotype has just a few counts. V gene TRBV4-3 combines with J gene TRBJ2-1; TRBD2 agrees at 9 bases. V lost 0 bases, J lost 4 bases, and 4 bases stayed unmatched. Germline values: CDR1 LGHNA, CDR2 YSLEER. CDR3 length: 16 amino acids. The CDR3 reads CASSQDLSGGYNEQFF. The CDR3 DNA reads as TGCGCCAGCAGCCAAGATCTTAGCGGGGGTTACAATGAGCAGTTCTTC.

The CDR3 DNA reads as TGCAGTGCTAGAGATCGAGCGGGCTTAGGCACAGATACGCAGTATTTT. Residues: CSARDRAGLGTDTQYF. The chain recombines TRBV20-1 with TRBJ2-3; possible D gene TRBD2, 6 bases. V was pared by 0 bases and J by 1 base, with 14 bases between. Germline CDR1 reads DFQATT; CDR2 reads SNEGSKA (reference sequence). The CDR3 loop spans 16 amino acids.

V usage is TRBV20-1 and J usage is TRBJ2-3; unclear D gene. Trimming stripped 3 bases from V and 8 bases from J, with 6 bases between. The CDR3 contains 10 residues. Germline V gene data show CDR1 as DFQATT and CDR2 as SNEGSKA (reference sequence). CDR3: CSASYRTQYF. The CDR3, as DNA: TGCAGTGCTAGTTACCGTACGCAGTATTTT.

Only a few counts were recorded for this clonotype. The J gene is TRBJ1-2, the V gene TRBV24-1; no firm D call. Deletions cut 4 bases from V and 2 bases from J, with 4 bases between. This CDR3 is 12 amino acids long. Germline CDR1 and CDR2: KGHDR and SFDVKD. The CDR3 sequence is CATSEENYGYTF. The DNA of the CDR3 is TGTGCCACCAGTGAAGAGAACTATGGCTACACCTTC.

DNA of the CDR3: TGTGCCAGCAGTTCCCCCCAAGGACAGCTGGTCAATGAAAAACTGTTTTTT. It yields the protein CASSSPQGQLVNEKLFF. This rearrangement joins TRBV28 to TRBJ1-4, with D maybe TRBD1 (6 bases). The germline CDR1 and CDR2 sequences are MDHEN and SYDVKM. V lost 4 bases, J lost 5 bases, and 20 bases lay in between. The CDR3 covers 17 residues.

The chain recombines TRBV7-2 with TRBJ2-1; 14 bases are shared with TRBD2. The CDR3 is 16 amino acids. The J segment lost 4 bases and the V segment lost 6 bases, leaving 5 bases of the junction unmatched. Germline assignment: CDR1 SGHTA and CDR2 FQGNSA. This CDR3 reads CASRPRLAGGYNEQFF. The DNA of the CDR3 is TGTGCCAGCAGACCTCGACTAGCGGGGGGGTACAATGAGCAGTTCTTC. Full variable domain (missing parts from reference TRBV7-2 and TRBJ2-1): GAGVSQSPSNKVTEKGKDVELRCDPISGHTALYWYRQSLGQGLEFLIYFQGNSAPDKSGLPSDRFSAERTGGSVSTLTIQRTQQEDSAVYLCASRPRLAGGYNEQFFGPGTRLTVL.

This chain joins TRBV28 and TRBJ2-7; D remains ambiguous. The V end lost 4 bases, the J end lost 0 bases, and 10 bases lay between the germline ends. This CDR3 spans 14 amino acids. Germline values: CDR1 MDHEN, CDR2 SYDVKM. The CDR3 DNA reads TGTGCCAGCAGTTCGTACGCGTACTCCTACGAGCAGTACTTC. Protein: CASSSYAYSYEQYF.

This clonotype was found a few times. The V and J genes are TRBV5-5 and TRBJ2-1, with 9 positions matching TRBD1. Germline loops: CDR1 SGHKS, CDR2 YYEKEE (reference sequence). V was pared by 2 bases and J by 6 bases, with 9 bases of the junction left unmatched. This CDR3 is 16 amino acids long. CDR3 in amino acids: CASSFYRDRALNEQFF. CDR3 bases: TGTGCCAGCAGCTTTTACCGGGACAGGGCCCTCAATGAGCAGTTCTTC. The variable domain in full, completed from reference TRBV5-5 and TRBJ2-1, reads DAGVTQSPTHLIKTRGQQVTLRCSPISGHKSVSWYQQVLGQGPQFIFQYYEKEERGRGNFPDRFSARQFPNYSSELNVNALLLGDSALYLCASSFYRDRALNEQFFGPGTRLTVL.

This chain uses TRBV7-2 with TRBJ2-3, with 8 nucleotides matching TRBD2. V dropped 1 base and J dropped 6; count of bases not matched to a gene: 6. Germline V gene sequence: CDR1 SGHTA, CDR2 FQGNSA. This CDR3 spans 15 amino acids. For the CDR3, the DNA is TGTGCCAGCAGCTTAGAGGCGGGGGGACTGGATACGCAGTATTTT. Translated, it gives CASSLEAGGLDTQYF.

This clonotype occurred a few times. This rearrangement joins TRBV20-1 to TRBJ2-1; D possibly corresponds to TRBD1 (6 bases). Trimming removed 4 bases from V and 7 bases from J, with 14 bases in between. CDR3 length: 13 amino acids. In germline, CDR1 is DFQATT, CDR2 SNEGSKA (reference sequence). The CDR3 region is CSATDRVGNEQFF. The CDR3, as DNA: TGCAGTGCTACGGACAGAGTAGGGAATGAGCAGTTCTTC.

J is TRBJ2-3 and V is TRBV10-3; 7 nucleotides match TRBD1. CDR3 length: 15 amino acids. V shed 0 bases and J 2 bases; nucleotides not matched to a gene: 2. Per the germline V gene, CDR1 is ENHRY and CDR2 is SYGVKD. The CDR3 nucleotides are TGTGCCATCAGTGAGTCCACAGGGGACACAGATACGCAGTATTTT. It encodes CAISESTGDTDTQYF.

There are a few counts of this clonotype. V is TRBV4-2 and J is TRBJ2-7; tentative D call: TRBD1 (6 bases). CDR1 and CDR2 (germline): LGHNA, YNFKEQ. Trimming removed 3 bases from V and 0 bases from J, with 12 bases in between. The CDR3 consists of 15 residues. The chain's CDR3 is CASSQTGFSSYEQYF. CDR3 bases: TGTGCCAGCAGCCAGACAGGCTTTAGCTCCTACGAGCAGTACTTC.